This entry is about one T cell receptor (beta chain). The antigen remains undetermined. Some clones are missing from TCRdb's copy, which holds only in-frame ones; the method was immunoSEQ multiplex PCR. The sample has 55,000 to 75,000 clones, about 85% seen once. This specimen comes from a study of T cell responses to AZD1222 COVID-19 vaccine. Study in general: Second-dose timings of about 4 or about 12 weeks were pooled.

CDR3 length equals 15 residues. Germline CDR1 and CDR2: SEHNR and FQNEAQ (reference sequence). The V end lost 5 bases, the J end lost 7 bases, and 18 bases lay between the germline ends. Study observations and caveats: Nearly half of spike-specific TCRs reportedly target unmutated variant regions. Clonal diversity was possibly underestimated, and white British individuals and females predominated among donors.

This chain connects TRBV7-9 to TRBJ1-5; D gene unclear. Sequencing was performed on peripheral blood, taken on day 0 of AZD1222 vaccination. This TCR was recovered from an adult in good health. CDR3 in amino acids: CASSPSGIRVQPQHF. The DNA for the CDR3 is TGTGCCAGCAGCCCGTCCGGGATTCGAGTCCAGCCCCAGCATTTT.